Only a few counts were recorded for the clone carrying this T cell receptor beta chain. Antigen specificity is unknown. PCR involved 60 Vbeta and 13 Jbeta primers. Method: immunoSEQ multiplex PCR; TCRdb's copy keeps in-frame clones and lacks some. The profile shows around 90,000 clones, about 85% of them singletons. The CDR3 runs to 15 residues. Per germline, CDR1 SGHRS and CDR2 YFSETQ. V was clipped by 4 bases and J by 5 bases; unmatched bases: 11. These data originate in a study of cytomegalovirus exposure and HLA in healthy donors. Study-wide findings and caveats: Indistinguishable V segments, including TRBV6-2 and TRBV6-3, were excluded.

Sequencing used PBMCs. The chain links TRBV5-1 to TRBJ1-1; 7 positions agree with TRBD1. The receptor was derived from a man between 35 and 55 years old in good health and CMV-seropositive. Written as DNA, the CDR3 is TGCGCCAGCAGCAATCTACAGGGGATGGGGACTGAAGCTTTCTTT. Residues: CASSNLQGMGTEAFF.